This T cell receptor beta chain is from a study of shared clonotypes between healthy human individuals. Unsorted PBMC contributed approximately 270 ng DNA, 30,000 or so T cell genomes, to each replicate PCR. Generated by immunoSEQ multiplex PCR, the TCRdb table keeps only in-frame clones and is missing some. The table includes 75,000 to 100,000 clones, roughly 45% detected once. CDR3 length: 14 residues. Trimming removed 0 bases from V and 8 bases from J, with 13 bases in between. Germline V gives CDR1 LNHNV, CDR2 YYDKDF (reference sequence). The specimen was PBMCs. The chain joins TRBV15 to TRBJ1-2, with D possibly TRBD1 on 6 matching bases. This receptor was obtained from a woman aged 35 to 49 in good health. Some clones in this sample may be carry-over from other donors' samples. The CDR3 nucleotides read TGTGCCACCAGCAGAGATCAGGGGCTCTGGGGCTACACCTTC. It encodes CATSRDQGLWGYTF.